This passage covers 7 T cell receptor beta chains from one sample sequenced in a study of patients and donors after allogeneic stem cell transplantation. One entry per CDR3 protein results from TCRdb running MiXCR on the RT-PCR reads. The sample has under 200,000 distinct CDR3 sequences; 30% are singletons. Sequencing was carried out using blood, either unsorted or a sorted T cell fraction (not recorded which). The receptors stem from a human donor who was either an allogeneic HSCT recipient or a stem cell or donor lymphocyte infusion donor (not recorded which). It is not recorded whose cells these are; they may come from a transplant donor.

This clonotype was observed a single time. The chain has TRBV5-6 and TRBJ1-2; 7 positions agree with TRBD1. This CDR3 has 16 amino acids. CDR1 is SGHDT and CDR2 is YYEEEE in the germline V gene. V trimming: 3 bases; J trimming: 5 bases; junction bases outside the gene matches: 13. The CDR3 bases are TGTGCCAGCAGCTCCCCGGAGACAGGGCGCGAGTATGGCTACACCTTC. Amino acid sequence: CASSSPETGREYGYTF.

This clonotype was observed many times. V is TRBV6-2 or TRBV6-3 and J is TRBJ1-5; D gene ambiguous. CDR1 MNHEY and CDR2 SVGEGT come from the germline V gene. V lost 4 bases, J lost 0 bases, and 7 bases lay in between. CDR3 length equals 14 residues. CDR3 nucleotides: TGTGCCAGCAGTTCCACTAATAGCAATCAGCCCCAGCATTTT. It yields the protein CASSSTNSNQPQHF.

The chain joins TRBV20-1 to TRBJ2-7, with a tentative D call TRBD1 (5 bases). From germline, CDR1 is DFQATT and CDR2 SNEGSKA (reference sequence). The CDR3 extends over 14 amino acids. V was pared by 1 base and J by 5 bases, with 15 bases between. Here the CDR3 reads CSARVQGRMDEQYF. The CDR3 region has the DNA TGCAGTGCTAGAGTTCAGGGCAGAATGGACGAGCAGTACTTC.

V usage is TRBV19 and J usage is TRBJ2-1; TRBD2 matches 7 bases. Germline CDR1 and CDR2: LNHDA and SQIVND (reference sequence). With V trimmed by 6 bases and J by 7 bases, 6 bases remained unmatched. There are 13 residues in the CDR3. In DNA, the CDR3 is TGTGCCAGTAGCTCGGACGGGAGGAATGAGCAGTTCTTC. Its translation is CASSSDGRNEQFF.

This clonotype turned up a few times. The conserved final phenylalanine or tryptophan is absent from the CDR3, which likely points to a read error. Because the CDR3's place on the DNA is in doubt, the DNA is left out and the CDR3 is given as listed by TCRdb. J is TRBJ1-1 and V is TRBV11-2; the tabulated D call, TRBD1, remains unverified against the DNA. Germline assignment: CDR1 SGHAT and CDR2 FQNNGV. With termini counted, the CDR3 has 10 amino acids. CDR3 region: CASSRGQGAG.

In its sample, this clonotype was seen a few times. CDR3 residues: CASSQGVGDGPMNTEAFF. CDR3 DNA sequence: TGCGCCAGCAGCCAAGGGGTCGGGGACGGCCCTATGAACACTGAAGCTTTCTTT. This chain uses TRBV4-3 with TRBJ1-1; the D gene is possibly TRBD1 (5 bases). CDR3 length: 18 amino acids. V shed 1 base and J shed 0 bases, with 18 bases lying between them. Germline values: CDR1 LGHNA, CDR2 YSLEER.

V gene TRBV5-1 combines with J gene TRBJ2-6, with D unresolved. V was trimmed by 0 bases and J by 3 bases, leaving 10 bases between them. Germline-derived CDR1 and CDR2 are SGHRS and YFSETQ. This CDR3 has 16 residues. CDR3 bases: TGCGCCAGCAGCTTGGAGGGCAGAGGTGGGGCCAACGTCCTGACTTTC. As protein: CASSLEGRGGANVLTF.